The 19 T cell receptor beta chains below were found in one sample sequenced in a study of blood T cell repertoires in COVID-19. Method: immunoSEQ multiplex PCR; TCRdb's copy keeps in-frame clones and lacks some. Here the sample spans approximately 180,000 clones, over 75% being singletons. The material sequenced was peripheral blood. These receptors were collected from a man aged 40-55 years with active or convalescent COVID-19.

The V and J genes are TRBV6-5 and TRBJ2-3; perhaps TRBD2 as D (7 bases). This CDR3 contains 15 residues. Germline CDR1 and CDR2: MNHEY and SVGAGI. Between the trimmed V and J ends, which lost 8 bases and 0 bases, there was a span of 15 bases. CDR3 bases: TGTGCCAGCGCTCGGGGGGCAATAAGCACAGATACGCAGTATTTT. Translating gives CASARGAISTDTQYF.

This chain links TRBV6-5 with TRBJ2-3; no clear D. CDR3 length equals 13 residues. Germline V gives CDR1 MNHEY, CDR2 SVGAGI. V dropped 2 bases and J dropped 2 bases, with 5 bases sitting between them. The CDR3 coding sequence is TGTGCCAGCAGTTACACAGCCACAGATACGCAGTATTTT. Its translation: CASSYTATDTQYF.

This rearrangement joins TRBV2 to TRBJ1-1, with TRBD1 as a possible D gene (6 bases). This CDR3 is 15 amino acids long. V lost 4 bases to trimming and J lost 4 bases, with 16 bases between them. Germline CDR1 is SNHLY and CDR2 is FYNNEI. The CDR3 DNA reads TGTGCCAGCAGTGGACAGGACAGCCGAAGCACTGAAGCTTTCTTT. Protein product: CASSGQDSRSTEAFF.

The chain joins TRBV12-3 or TRBV12-4 to TRBJ1-1; tentatively, D is TRBD1 (6 bases). This CDR3 is 13 amino acids long. V lost 6 bases, J lost 10 bases, and 18 bases lay in between. The DNA of the CDR3 is TGTGCCAGCAGCGCCCACAGGGTGTTTGGAGCTTTCTTT. Protein product: CASSAHRVFGAFF.

This sequence joins TRBV10-3 and TRBJ1-5; D gene ambiguous. Trimming stripped 9 bases from V and 6 bases from J, with 15 bases between. The CDR3 is 13 amino acids. Per germline, CDR1 ENHRY and CDR2 SYGVKD. The CDR3 DNA is TGTGCCATAGGGAGGGAGGTGGGTCAGCCCCAGCATTTT. It is translated as CAIGREVGQPQHF.

This rearrangement joins TRBV6-5 to TRBJ1-2, with TRBD1 identical over 7 bases. The CDR3 contains 13 residues. V lost 6 bases, J lost 6 bases, and 7 bases stayed unmatched. Germline values: CDR1 MNHEY, CDR2 SVGAGI. The CDR3 nucleotides are TGTGCCAGCAGAGCCGGGACAGCCAATGGCTACACCTTC. Translating gives CASRAGTANGYTF.

This rearrangement joins TRBV6-6 to TRBJ2-7; 7 bases line up with TRBD2. Germline V CDR1 and CDR2: MNHNY, SVGAGI (reference sequence). The CDR3 extends over 20 amino acids. The V segment lost 5 bases and the J segment 4 bases; nucleotides outside the gene matches: 26. The CDR3 is CASSRRVPGLFTSGTYEQYF. The CDR3 DNA sequence: TGTGCCAGCAGTCGGCGGGTCCCGGGCCTATTCACAAGCGGGACTTACGAGCAGTACTTC.

The chain links TRBV5-1 to TRBJ2-1, with D tentatively TRBD2 (6 bases). There are 19 residues in the CDR3. Germline V CDR1 and CDR2: SGHRS, YFSETQ. V lost 0 bases to trimming and J lost 0 bases, with 19 bases between them. CDR3 bases: TGCGCCAGCAGCTTGGATCTTTCGTTCCGGGGGAGCTCCTACAATGAGCAGTTCTTC. Protein sequence: CASSLDLSFRGSSYNEQFF.

The chain combines TRBV10-2 with TRBJ2-1; 8 nucleotides agree with TRBD2. J was trimmed by 14 bases and V by 5 bases; bases with no gene match: 5. Germline CDR1 is WSHSY and CDR2 is SAAADI. CDR3 length equals 11 residues. CDR3 sequence: CASSSGGTEFF. The DNA for the CDR3 is TGCGCCAGCAGTAGCGGGGGTACGGAGTTCTTC.

This sequence joins TRBV6-2 or TRBV6-3 and TRBJ2-3, with TRBD1 matching over 8 bases. This CDR3 has 13 amino acids. After removal of 4 bases from V and 6 bases from J, the junction contained 3 bases not matched to a gene. Germline V CDR1 and CDR2: MNHEY, SVGEGT. The CDR3 bases are TGTGCCAGCAGTTTCAGACAGGGGGATACGCAGTATTTT. Protein sequence: CASSFRQGDTQYF.

V usage is TRBV9 and J usage is TRBJ2-7; 8 bases fit TRBD1. Germline V CDR1 and CDR2: SGDLS, YYNGEE. With 4 bases clipped from V and 6 bases from J, the junction kept 9 bases outside the gene matches. This CDR3 comprises 14 residues. CDR3 DNA: TGTGCCAGCAGCTATGACCAGGGGGCGGGCGAGCAGTACTTC. This translates into CASSYDQGAGEQYF.

The chain joins TRBV28 to TRBJ2-1; a weak D match, TRBD2 (6 bases). This CDR3 is built from 17 residues. Germline V gene lookup returns CDR1 MDHEN and CDR2 SYDVKM. V lost 2 bases and J lost 2, with 16 bases in between. The CDR3 sequence: CASSLPRRGGAYNEQFF. The CDR3 DNA sequence: TGTGCCAGCAGTTTACCGAGGCGGGGCGGGGCCTACAATGAGCAGTTCTTC.

The chain uses TRBV3-1 (or the pseudogene TRBV3-2) and TRBJ2-5; 8 bases fit TRBD1. The CDR3 contains 17 residues. Germline trimming cut 1 base from V and 4 bases from J; bases unmatched to any gene: 11. Germline assignment: CDR1 LGHDT and CDR2 YNNKEL (reference sequence). The CDR3 nucleotides read TGTGCCAGCAGCCAAGGCAGCTTCAGGGGGCTGGGAGAGACCCAGTACTTC. Encoded protein: CASSQGSFRGLGETQYF.

This chain links TRBV5-4 with TRBJ1-3; 8 bases map to TRBD1. In germline, CDR1 is SGHNT, CDR2 YYREEE (reference sequence). The CDR3 loop spans 14 amino acids. The V segment lost 9 bases and the J segment 2 bases; nucleotides outside the gene matches: 7. The CDR3 nucleotides read TGTGCCACCTCCGACAGGGGTGCTGGAAACACCATATATTTT. Its protein is CATSDRGAGNTIYF.

A few counts support this clone. The J gene is TRBJ1-2, the V gene TRBV7-8; 10 nucleotides line up with TRBD1. Germline V gives CDR1 SGHVS, CDR2 FQNEAQ. J lost 6 bases, V lost 4 bases, and 2 bases had no gene match. The CDR3 length is 13 residues. The DNA for the CDR3 is TGTGCCAGCAGCTCCGACAGGGGGCATGGCTACACCTTC. This gives the protein CASSSDRGHGYTF.

The V and J genes are TRBV10-3 and TRBJ2-7; D uncertain. The CDR3 runs to 17 residues. V was trimmed by 2 bases and J by 1 base, leaving 18 bases between them. The germline CDR1 and CDR2 sequences are ENHRY and SYGVKD. The chain's CDR3 is CAISEPASELESYEQYF. The CDR3 DNA is TGTGCCATCAGTGAGCCAGCGTCGGAACTCGAATCCTACGAGCAGTACTTC.

The chain uses TRBV7-9 and TRBJ1-2; D remains unclear. The germline CDR1 and CDR2 sequences are SEHNR and FQNEAQ (reference sequence). This CDR3 comprises 15 residues. V was pared by 5 bases and J by 7 bases, with 20 bases between. CDR3 bases: TGTGCCAGCAGCCGGGAGGTAGGGCGTGCCGGTGGCTACACCTTC. Residues: CASSREVGRAGGYTF.

The V gene is TRBV5-4, the J gene TRBJ1-2; 7 nucleotides align to TRBD1. Unmatched junction bases numbered 3, after V lost 0 bases and J lost 4 bases. Germline assignment: CDR1 SGHNT and CDR2 YYREEE (reference sequence). The CDR3 covers 14 residues. CDR3 sequence reads: CASSLAGQLYGYTF. CDR3 sequence (DNA): TGTGCCAGCAGCTTGGCGGGACAGCTCTATGGCTACACCTTC. The whole variable domain, remainder taken from reference TRBV5-4 and TRBJ1-2, is ETGVTQSPTHLIKTRGQQVTLRCSSQSGHNTVSWYQQALGQGPQFIFQYYREEENGRGNFPPRFSGLQFPNYSSELNVNALELDDSALYLCASSLAGQLYGYTFGSGTRLTVV.

Only one count was recorded for this clone. The rearrangement uses TRBV2 and TRBJ1-5; D not certain. CDR3 length: 13 residues. Germline values: CDR1 SNHLY, CDR2 FYNNEI. V dropped 5 bases and J dropped 0 bases, with 5 bases sitting between them. CDR3: CASSQNSNQPQHF. The CDR3 nucleotides read TGTGCCAGCAGTCAGAATAGCAATCAGCCCCAGCATTTT.